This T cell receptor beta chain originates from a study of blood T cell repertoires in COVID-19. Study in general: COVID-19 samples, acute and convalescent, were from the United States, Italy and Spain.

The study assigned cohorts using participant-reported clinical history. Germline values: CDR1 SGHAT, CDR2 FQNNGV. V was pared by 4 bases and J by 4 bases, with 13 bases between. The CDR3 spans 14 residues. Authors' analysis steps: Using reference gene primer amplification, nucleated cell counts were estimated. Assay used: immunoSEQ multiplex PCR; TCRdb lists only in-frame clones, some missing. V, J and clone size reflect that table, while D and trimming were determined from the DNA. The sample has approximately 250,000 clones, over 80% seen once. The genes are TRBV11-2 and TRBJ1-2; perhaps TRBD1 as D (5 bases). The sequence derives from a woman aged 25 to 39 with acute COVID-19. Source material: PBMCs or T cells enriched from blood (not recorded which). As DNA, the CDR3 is TGTGCCAGCAGCTCGCTCCGGGACTCCTATGGCTACACCTTC. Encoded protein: CASSSLRDSYGYTF.